This T cell receptor beta chain was profiled in a study of beta chain features in type 1 diabetes. Expressed TCRB transcripts were sequenced because the entire RNA isolate underwent reverse transcription. The method was immunoSEQ multiplex PCR; TCRdb's version includes in-frame clones alone and lacks a portion of them. The sample consists of around 170,000 clones, 9% of them appearing once. Study-wide findings and caveats: In every one of the four CD4+ subsets, TCRB CDR3s were moderately but significantly shorter in Type 1 diabetes patients. Comparison showed that naive, central memory and Treg TCRB repertoires appeared more similar among patients than among healthy donors.

V was clipped by 3 bases and J by 4 bases; unmatched bases: 8. The CDR3 runs 15 residues. CDR1 is MGHDK and CDR2 is SYGVNS in the germline V gene. As regards this clone: Its antigen is currently unknown.

The specimen was central memory CD4+ T cells from blood. This sequence was found in a woman in her thirties with type 1 diabetes. The V and J genes are TRBV25-1 and TRBJ1-2; 7 nucleotides align to TRBD1. The CDR3 DNA follows: TGTGCCAGCAGTGATCCATCACAGGGGAGCTATGGCTACACCTTC. Protein: CASSDPSQGSYGYTF.